This TCR beta chain was observed in a study of blood T cell repertoires in COVID-19. As processed by the authors: How many nucleated cells were present was estimated from reference gene primer amplification. Data came from immunoSEQ multiplex PCR; TCRdb stores just in-frame clones and leaves some out. The DNA gave D and trimming, while V, J and clone size come from that table. The table includes some 220,000 clones, approximately 85% detected once. Trimming cost V 8 bases and J 8 bases, with 6 bases left between them. CDR1 and CDR2 from the germline V gene are MNHEY and SMNVEV (reference sequence). The CDR3 contains 10 residues.

This TCR derives from a man between 50 and 59 years old with COVID-19, enrolled during active disease. Sequenced: peripheral blood. The chain joins TRBV27 to TRBJ1-4; D is uncertain. The DNA of the CDR3 is TGTGCCAGCGGAGAGGAAAAACTGTTTTTT. Protein: CASGEEKLFF. Complete variable domain (other parts from reference TRBV27 and TRBJ1-4): EAQVTQNPRYLITVTGKKLTVTCSQNMNHEYMSWYRQDPGLGLRQIYYSMNVEVTDKGDVPEGYKVSRKEKRNFPLILESPSPNQTSLYFCASGEEKLFFGSGTQLSVL.